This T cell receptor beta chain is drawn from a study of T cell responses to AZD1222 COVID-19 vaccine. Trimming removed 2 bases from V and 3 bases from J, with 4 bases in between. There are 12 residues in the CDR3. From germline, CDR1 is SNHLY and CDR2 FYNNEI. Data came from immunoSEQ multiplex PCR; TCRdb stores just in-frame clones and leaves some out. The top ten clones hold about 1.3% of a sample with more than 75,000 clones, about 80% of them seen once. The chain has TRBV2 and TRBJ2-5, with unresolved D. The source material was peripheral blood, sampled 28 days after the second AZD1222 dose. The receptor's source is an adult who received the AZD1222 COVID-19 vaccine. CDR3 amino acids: CASSEIEETQYF. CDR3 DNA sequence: TGTGCCAGCAGTGAAATCGAAGAGACCCAGTACTTC.